One sample yielded the 8 T cell receptor beta chains listed below, sequenced in a study of glioma-infiltrating T cells after dendritic cell vaccination. Regarding time point: after dendritic cell vaccination, including at tumor progression/relapse. TCRdb keeps only in-frame clones here, not all; method: immunoSEQ multiplex PCR. The table records approximately 24,000 clones, roughly 90% of them present only once. The source was blood, collected after dendritic cell vaccination. Receptors were obtained from a human donor with glioblastoma.

This clone was observed a single time. CDR3 DNA: TGTGCCAGCAGGGCGACAGGGACAACTGAAGCTTTCTTT. It codes for CASRATGTTEAFF. This chain links TRBV6-5 with TRBJ1-1; 7 positions agree with TRBD1. This CDR3 region has 13 residues. CDR1 is MNHEY and CDR2 is SVGAGI in the germline V gene. V lost 6 bases to trimming and J lost 5 bases; unmatched junction nucleotides: 6.

This clone has more than one count but fewer than ten. The chain has TRBV4-1 and TRBJ2-4; 16 positions match TRBD2. The CDR3 contains 20 residues. The V gene's germline CDR1 is MGHRA and CDR2 YSYEKL. V lost 3 bases to trimming and J lost 0 bases; unmatched junction nucleotides: 8. The CDR3 coding sequence is TGCGCCAGCAGCCACCTAGGGACTAGCGGGGGGGCCCTAGCCAAAAACATTCAGTACTTC. This encodes CASSHLGTSGGALAKNIQYF.

The chain links TRBV7-6 to TRBJ2-3; 10 nucleotides line up with TRBD2. CDR1 SGHVS and CDR2 FNYEAQ come from the germline V gene. J was trimmed by 2 bases and V by 5 bases; bases with no gene match: 7. The CDR3 runs 16 residues. CDR3 DNA sequence: TGTGCCAGCAGCGCCAAACTAGCGGGGAACACAGATACGCAGTATTTT. Protein: CASSAKLAGNTDTQYF.

The chain combines TRBV6-5 with TRBJ1-6; TRBD1 matches at 8 bases. V lost 10 bases and J lost 8; bases outside the gene matches: 7. Per germline, CDR1 MNHEY and CDR2 SVGAGI. The CDR3 has 13 residues. The CDR3 region is CATGTGLDSPLHF. The CDR3 DNA reads as TGTGCCACCGGGACAGGTCTGGATTCACCCCTCCACTTT.

This sequence joins TRBV6-4 and TRBJ2-2, with D perhaps matching TRBD1 (5 bases). V lost 6 bases, J lost 5 bases, and 13 bases lay in between. CDR1 and CDR2 (germline): MRHNA, SNTAGT. The CDR3 is made up of 14 amino acids. CDR3 DNA sequence: TGTGCCAGCAGCCCCCTTGCAGGGACCGGGGAGCTGTTTTTT. This gives the protein CASSPLAGTGELFF.

The CDR3 DNA reads as TGCGCCAGCAGTACTAGCGGCTACGAGCAGTACTTC. Translated, it gives CASSTSGYEQYF. The rearrangement joins TRBV10-2 to TRBJ2-7; 8 nucleotides align to TRBD2. The V segment lost 5 bases and the J segment 3 bases; nucleotides outside the gene matches: 0. This CDR3 has 12 amino acids. The germline V gene has CDR1 WSHSY and CDR2 SAAADI.

This chain uses TRBV7-2 with TRBJ2-3; 10 bases are shared with TRBD1. Trimming took 7 bases from V and 2 from J; bases not matched to a gene: 9. The germline CDR1 and CDR2 sequences are SGHTA and FQGNSA. CDR3 size: 16 residues. The CDR3 nucleotides are TGTGCCAGCAACTCCGGGACAGGGGTTTTCACAGATACGCAGTATTTT. The encoded protein is CASNSGTGVFTDTQYF.

V and J are TRBV4-1 and TRBJ1-6, with 8 bases lining up with TRBD1. Germline V gene data show CDR1 as MGHRA and CDR2 as YSYEKL. With 3 bases clipped from V and 9 bases from J, the junction kept 4 bases outside the gene matches. The CDR3 sequence is 14 residues long. CDR3 coding DNA: TGCGCCAGCAGCCAGACAGGGGCAGGTTCACCCCTCCACTTT. Amino acid sequence: CASSQTGAGSPLHF.